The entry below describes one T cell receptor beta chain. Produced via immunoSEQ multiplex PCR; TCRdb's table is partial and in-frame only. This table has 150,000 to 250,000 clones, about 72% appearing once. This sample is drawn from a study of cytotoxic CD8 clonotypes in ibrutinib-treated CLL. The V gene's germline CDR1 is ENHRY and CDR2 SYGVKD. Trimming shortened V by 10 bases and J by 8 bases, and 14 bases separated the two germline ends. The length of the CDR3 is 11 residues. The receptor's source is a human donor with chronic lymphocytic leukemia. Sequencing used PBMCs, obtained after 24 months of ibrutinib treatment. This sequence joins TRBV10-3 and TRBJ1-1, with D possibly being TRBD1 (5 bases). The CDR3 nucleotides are TGTGCCACCCGGTGGGACGGAGAAGCTTTCTTT. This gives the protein CATRWDGEAFF.